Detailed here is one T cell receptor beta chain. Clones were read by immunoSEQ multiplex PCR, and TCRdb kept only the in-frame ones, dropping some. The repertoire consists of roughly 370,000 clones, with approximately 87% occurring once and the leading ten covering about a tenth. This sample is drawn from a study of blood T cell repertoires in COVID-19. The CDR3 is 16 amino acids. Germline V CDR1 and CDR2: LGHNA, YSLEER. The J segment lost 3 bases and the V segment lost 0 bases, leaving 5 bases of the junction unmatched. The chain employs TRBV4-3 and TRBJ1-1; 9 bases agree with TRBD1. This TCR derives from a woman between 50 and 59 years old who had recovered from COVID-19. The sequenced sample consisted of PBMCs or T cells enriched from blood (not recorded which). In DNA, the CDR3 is TGCGCCAGCAGCCAAGATCGGACAGGGGCGTACACTGAAGCTTTCTTT. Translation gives CASSQDRTGAYTEAFF.